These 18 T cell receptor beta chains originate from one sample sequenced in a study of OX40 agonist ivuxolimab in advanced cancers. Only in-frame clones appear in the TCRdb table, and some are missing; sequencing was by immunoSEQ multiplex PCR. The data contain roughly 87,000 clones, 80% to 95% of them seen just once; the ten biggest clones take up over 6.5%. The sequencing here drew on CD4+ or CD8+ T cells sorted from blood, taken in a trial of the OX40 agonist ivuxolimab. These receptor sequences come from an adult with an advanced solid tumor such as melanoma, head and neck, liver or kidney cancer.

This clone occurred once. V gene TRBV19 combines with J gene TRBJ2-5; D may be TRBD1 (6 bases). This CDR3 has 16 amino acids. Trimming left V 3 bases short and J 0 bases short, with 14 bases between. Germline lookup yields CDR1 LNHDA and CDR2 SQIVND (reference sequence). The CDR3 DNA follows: TGTGCCAGTAGTATGTGGGGGCCCGGGTACCAAGAGACCCAGTACTTC. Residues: CASSMWGPGYQETQYF.

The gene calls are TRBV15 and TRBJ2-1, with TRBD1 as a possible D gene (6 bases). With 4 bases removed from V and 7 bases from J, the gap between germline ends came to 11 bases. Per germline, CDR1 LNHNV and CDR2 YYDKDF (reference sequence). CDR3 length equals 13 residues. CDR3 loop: CATSIQTGNEQFF. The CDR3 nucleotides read TGTGCCACCAGCATACAAACAGGGAATGAGCAGTTCTTC.

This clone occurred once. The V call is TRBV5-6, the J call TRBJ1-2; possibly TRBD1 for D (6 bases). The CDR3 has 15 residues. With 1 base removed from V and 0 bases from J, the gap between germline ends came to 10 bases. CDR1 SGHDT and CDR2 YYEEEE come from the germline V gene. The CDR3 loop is CASSLQQGANYGYTF. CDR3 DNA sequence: TGTGCCAGCAGCTTGCAACAGGGCGCTAACTATGGCTACACCTTC.

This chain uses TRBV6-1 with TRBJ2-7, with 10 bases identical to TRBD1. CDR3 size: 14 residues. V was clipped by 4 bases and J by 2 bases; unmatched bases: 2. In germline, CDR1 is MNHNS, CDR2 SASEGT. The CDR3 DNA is TGTGCCAGCAGTGCCGGACAGGGGGCCTACGAGCAGTACTTC. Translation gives CASSAGQGAYEQYF.

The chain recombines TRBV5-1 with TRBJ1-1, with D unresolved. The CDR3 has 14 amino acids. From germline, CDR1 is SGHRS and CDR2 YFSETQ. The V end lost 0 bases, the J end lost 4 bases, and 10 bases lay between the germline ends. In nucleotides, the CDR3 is TGCGCCAGCAGCTTGGGAGGGAGTTTCACTGAAGCTTTCTTT. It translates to CASSLGGSFTEAFF.

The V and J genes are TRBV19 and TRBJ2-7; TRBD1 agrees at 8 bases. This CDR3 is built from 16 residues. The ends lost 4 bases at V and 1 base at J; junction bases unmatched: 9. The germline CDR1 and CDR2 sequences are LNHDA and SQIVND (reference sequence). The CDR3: CASSNNGQGWSYEQYF. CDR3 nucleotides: TGTGCCAGTAGTAATAACGGACAGGGCTGGTCCTACGAGCAGTACTTC.

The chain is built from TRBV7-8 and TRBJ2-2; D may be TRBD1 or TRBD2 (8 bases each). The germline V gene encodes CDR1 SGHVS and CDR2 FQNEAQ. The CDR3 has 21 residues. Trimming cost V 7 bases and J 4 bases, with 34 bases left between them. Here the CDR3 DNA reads TGTGCCAGCACCATTATAATCCCGGGACAGGAGCTACGGGAGGGCACCGGGGAGCTGTTTTTT. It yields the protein CASTIIIPGQELREGTGELFF.

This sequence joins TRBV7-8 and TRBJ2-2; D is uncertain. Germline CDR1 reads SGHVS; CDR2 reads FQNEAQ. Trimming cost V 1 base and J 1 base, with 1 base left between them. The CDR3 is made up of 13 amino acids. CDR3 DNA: TGTGCCAGCAGCTTAGGGAACACCGGGGAGCTGTTTTTT. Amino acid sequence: CASSLGNTGELFF.

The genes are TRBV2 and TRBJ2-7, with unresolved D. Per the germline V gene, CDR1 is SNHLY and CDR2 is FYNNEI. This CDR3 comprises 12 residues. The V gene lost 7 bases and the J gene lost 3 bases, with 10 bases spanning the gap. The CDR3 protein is CASTDRSYEQYF. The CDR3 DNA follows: TGTGCCAGCACGGACCGGAGCTACGAGCAGTACTTC.

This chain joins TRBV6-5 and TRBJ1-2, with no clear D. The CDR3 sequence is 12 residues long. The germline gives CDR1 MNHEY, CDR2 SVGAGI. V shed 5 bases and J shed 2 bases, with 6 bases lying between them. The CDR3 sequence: CASSTPNYGYTF. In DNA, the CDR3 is TGTGCCAGCAGTACCCCCAACTATGGCTACACCTTC.

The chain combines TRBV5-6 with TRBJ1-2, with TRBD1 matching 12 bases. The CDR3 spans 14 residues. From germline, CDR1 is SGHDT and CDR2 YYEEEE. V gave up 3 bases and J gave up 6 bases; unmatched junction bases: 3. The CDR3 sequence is CASSYGTGGDGYTF. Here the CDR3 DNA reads TGTGCCAGCAGCTACGGGACAGGGGGCGATGGCTACACCTTC. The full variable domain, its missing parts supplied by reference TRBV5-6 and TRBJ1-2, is DAGVTQSPTHLIKTRGQQVTLRCSPKSGHDTVSWYQQALGQGPQFIFQYYEEEERQRGNFPDRFSGHQFPNYSSELNVNALLLGDSALYLCASSYGTGGDGYTFGSGTRLTVV.

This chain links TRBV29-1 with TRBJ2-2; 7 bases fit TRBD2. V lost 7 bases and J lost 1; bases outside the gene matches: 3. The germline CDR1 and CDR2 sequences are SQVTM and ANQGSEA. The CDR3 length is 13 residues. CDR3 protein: CSGAGVNTGELFF. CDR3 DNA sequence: TGCAGCGGGGCGGGGGTGAACACCGGGGAGCTGTTTTTT.

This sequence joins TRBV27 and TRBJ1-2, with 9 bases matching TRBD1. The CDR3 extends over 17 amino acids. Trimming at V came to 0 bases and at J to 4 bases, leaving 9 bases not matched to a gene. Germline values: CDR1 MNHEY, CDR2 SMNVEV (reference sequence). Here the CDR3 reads CASSLSLTGGHFYGYTF. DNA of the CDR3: TGTGCCAGCAGTTTATCCCTGACAGGGGGTCACTTCTATGGCTACACCTTC.

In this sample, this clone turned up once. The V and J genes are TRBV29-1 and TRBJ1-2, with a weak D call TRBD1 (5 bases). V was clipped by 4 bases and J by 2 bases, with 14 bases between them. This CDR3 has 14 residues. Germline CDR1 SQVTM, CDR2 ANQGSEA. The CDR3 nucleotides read TGCAGCGTTGTTGGGGGGTCGGGCAACTATGGCTACACCTTC. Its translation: CSVVGGSGNYGYTF.

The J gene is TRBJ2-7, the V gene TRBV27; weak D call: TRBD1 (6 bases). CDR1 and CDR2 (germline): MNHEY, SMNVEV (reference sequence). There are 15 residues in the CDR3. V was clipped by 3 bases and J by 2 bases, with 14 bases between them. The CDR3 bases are TGTGCCAGCAGTTTCGGGACACCAAGCCCCTACGAGCAGTACTTC. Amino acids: CASSFGTPSPYEQYF.

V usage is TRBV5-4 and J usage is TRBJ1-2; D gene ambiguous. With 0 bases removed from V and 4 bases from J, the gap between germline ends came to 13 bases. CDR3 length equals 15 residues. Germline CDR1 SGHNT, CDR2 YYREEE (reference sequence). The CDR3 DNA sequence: TGTGCCAGCAGCTTGGATTCCAGTTTGGTCTATGGCTACACCTTC. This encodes CASSLDSSLVYGYTF.

The CDR3 sequence: CAISEQWTGQEQYF. The CDR3 DNA reads as TGTGCCATCAGTGAGCAATGGACAGGCCAAGAGCAGTACTTC. The chain carries TRBV10-3 and TRBJ2-7; TRBD1 aligns across 7 bases. With V trimmed by 2 bases and J by 7 bases, 8 bases remained unmatched. Germline V lookup: CDR1 ENHRY, CDR2 SYGVKD. The CDR3 has 14 amino acids.

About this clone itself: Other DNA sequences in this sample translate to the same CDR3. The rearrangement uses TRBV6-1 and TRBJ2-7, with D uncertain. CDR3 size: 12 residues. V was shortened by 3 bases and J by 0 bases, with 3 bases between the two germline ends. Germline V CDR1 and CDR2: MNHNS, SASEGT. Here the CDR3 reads CASSESSYEQYF. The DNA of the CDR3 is TGTGCCAGCAGTGAGAGCTCCTACGAGCAGTACTTC.